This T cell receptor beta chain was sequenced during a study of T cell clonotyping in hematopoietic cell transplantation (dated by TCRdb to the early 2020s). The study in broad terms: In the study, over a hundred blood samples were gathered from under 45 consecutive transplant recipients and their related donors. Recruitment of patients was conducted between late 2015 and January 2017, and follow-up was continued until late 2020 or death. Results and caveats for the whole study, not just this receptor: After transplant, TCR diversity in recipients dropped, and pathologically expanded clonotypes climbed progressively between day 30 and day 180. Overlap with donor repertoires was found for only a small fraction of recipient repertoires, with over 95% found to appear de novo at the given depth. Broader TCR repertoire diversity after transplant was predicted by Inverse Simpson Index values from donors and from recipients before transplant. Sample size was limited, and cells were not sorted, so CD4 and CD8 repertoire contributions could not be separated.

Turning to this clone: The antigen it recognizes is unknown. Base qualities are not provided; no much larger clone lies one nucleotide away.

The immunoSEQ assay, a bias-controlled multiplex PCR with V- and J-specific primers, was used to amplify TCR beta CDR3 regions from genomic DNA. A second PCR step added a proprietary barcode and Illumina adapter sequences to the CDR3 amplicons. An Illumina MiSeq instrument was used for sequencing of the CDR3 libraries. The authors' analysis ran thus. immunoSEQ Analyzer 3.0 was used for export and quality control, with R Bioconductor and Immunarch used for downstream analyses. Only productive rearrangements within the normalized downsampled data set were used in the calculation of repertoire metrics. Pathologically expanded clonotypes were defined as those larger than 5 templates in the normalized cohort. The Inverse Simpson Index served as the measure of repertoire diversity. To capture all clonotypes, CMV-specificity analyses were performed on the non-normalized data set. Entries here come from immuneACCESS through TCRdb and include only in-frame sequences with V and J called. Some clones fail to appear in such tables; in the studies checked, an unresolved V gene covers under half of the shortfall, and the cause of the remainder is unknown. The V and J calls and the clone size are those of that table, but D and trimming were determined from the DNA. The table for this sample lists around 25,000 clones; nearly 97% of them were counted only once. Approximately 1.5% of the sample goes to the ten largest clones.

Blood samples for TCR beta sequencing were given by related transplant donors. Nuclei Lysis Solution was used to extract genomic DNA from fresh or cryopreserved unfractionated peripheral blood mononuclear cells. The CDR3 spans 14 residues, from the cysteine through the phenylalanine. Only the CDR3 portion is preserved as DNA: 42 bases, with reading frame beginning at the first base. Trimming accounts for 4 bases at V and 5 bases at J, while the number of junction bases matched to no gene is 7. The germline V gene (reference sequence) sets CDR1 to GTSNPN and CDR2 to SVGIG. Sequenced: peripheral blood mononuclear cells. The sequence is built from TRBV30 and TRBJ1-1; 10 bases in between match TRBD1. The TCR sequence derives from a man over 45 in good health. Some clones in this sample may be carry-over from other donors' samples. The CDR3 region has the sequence CAWKDRGYRTEAFF. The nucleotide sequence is TGTGCCTGGAAGGACAGGGGGTATCGGACTGAAGCTTTCTTT.